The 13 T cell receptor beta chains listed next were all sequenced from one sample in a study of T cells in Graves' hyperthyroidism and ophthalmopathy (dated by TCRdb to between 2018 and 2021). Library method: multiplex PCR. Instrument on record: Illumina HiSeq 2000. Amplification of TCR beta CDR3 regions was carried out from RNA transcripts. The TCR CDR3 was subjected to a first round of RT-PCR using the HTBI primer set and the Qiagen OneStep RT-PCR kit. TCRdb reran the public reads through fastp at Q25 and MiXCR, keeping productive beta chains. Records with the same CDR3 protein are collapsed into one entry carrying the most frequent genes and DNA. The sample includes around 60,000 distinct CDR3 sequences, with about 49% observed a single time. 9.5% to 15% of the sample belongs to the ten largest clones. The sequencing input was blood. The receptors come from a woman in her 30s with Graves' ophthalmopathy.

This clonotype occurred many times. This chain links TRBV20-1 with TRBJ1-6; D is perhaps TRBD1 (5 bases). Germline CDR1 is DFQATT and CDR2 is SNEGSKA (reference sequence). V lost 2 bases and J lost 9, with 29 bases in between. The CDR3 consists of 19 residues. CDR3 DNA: TGCAGTGCTAGAATGCCTAGGCAGGGACCTACCTATTTTGGTTCACCCCTCCACTTT. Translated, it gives CSARMPRQGPTYFGSPLHF.

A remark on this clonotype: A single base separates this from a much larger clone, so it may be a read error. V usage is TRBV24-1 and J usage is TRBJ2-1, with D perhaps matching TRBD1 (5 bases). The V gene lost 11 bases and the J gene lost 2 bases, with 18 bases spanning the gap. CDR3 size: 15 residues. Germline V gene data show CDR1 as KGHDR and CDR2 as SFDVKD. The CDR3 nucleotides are TGTGCCAGCAGCCAAGTGGGGCAGGCCTACAATGAGCAGTTCTTC. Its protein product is CASSQVGQAYNEQFF.

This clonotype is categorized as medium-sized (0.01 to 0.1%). CDR3: CSTGLAMDNEQFF. The CDR3 region has the DNA TGCAGCACAGGACTAGCCATGGACAATGAGCAGTTCTTC. The chain has TRBV29-1 and TRBJ2-1, with 8 bases aligning to TRBD2. Trimming at V came to 8 bases and at J to 5 bases, leaving 8 bases not matched to a gene. Germline V gives CDR1 SQVTM, CDR2 ANQGSEA. The CDR3 length is 13 residues.

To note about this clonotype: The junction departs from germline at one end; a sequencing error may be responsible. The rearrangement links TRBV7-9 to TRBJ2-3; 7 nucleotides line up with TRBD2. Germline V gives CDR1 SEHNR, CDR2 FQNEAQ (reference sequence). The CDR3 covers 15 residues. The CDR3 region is CASSGRRSSPDAQYF. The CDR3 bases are TGTGCCAGCTCCGGGAGGCGGAGTTCTCCAGATGCGCAGTATTTT. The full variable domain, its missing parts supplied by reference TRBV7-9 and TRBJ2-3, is DTGVSQNPRHKITKRGQNVTFRCDPISEHNRLYWYRQTLGQGPEFLTYFQNEAQLEKSRLLSDRFSAERPKGSFSTLEIQRTEQGDSAMYLCASSGRRSSPDAQYFGPGTRLTVL.

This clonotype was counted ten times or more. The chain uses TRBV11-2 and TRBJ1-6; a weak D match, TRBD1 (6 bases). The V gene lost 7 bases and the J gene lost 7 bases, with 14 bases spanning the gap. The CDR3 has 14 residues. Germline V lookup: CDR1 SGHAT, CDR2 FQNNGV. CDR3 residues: CASTHREANSPLHF. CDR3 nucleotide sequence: TGTGCCAGCACCCACAGGGAAGCCAATTCACCCCTCCACTTT.

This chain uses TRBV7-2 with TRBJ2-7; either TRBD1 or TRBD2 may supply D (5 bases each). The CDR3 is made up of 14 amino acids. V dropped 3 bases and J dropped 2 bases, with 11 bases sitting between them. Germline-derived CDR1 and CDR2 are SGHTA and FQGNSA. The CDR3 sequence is CASSLGRDPYEQYF. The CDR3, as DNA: TGTGCCAGCAGCTTGGGCCGGGACCCCTACGAGCAGTACTTC.

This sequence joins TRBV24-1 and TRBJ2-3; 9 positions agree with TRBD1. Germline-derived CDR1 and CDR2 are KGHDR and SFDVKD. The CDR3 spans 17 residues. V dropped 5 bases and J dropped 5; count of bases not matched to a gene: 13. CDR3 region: CATSANPGQGFRDTQYF. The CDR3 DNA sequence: TGTGCCACCAGTGCTAACCCGGGACAGGGTTTCAGAGATACGCAGTATTTT.

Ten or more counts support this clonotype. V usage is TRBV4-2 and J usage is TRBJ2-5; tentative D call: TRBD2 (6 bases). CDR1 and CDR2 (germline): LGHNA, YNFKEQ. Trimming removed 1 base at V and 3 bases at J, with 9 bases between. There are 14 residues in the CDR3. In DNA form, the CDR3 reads TGTGCCAGCAGCCAAGCGGGAGCAGAAGAGACCCAGTACTTC. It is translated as CASSQAGAEETQYF.

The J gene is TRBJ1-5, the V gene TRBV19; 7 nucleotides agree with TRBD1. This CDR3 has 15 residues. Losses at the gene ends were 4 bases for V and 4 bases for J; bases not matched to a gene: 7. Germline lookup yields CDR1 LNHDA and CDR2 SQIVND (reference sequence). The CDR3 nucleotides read TGTGCCAGTAGTAGGGAAGACAGGGAGAATCAGCCCCAGCATTTT. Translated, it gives CASSREDRENQPQHF.

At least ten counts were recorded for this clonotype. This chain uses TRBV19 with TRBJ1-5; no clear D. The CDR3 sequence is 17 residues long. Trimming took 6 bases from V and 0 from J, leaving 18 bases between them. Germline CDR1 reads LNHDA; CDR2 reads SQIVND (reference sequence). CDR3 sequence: CASSPTLVQRSNQPQHF. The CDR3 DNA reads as TGTGCCAGTAGCCCAACGCTCGTGCAACGTAGCAATCAGCCCCAGCATTTT.

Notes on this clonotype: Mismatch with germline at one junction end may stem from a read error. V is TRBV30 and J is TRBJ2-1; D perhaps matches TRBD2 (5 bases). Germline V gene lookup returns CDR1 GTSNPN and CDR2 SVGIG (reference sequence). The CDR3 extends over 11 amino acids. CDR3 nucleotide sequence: TGTGCCCATTGGGAGTACAAGGAGCAGTTCTTC. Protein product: CAHWEYKEQFF.

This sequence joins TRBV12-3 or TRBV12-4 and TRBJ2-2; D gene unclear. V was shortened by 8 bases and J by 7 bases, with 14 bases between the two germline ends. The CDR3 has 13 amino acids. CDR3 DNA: TGTGCCAGCGGCCCCATTCGTATCGGGGAGCTGTTTTTT. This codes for CASGPIRIGELFF.

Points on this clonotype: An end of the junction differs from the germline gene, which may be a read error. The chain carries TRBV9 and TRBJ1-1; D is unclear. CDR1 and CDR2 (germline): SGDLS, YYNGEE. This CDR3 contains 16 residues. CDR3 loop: CASSPTRRTLSAEAFF. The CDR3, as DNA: TGTGCCAGCAGCCCAACCCGACGGACCCTGAGCGCTGAAGCTTTCTTC.